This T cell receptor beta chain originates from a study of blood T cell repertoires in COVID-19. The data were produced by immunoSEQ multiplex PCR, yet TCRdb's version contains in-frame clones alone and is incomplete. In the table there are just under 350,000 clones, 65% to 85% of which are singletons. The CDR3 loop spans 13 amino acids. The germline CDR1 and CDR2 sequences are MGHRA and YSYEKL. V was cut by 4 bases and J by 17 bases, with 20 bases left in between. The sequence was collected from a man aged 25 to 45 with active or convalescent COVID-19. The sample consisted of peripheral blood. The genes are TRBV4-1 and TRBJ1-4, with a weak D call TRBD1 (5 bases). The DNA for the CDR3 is TGCGCCAGCAGCCTACAACGGGCAGGGCCTCTATTTTTT. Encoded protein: CASSLQRAGPLFF.